This T cell receptor (beta chain) was profiled in a study of neurological immune-mediated disorders (dated 2019 in TCRdb). With regard to the full study: Peripheral blood TCR-beta repertoires from HTLV-I-associated myelopathy (HAM/TSP) patients, multiple sclerosis patients and healthy controls were compared by UMI-based sequencing. The 90 to 110 TCR-beta libraries covered PBMC samples along with longitudinal samples, technical triplicates, and paired sorted CD4+ and CD8+ T-cell subsets. The cohort included 68 subjects: approximately 15 with HAM/TSP, roughly 34 with multiple sclerosis, and approximately 20 healthy controls. Technical triplicate libraries were sequenced to precisely calculate the variability in frequency of each individual clone.

Between the V and J ends, shortened by 6 bases and 8 bases respectively, the junction contains 13 bases. For CDR1 and CDR2, the germline V gene lists MDHEN and SYDVKM. The CDR3 numbers 12 residues from cysteine through phenylalanine. The retained sequence is limited to the CDR3, 36 bases, with the frame set at the first base. In this sample, this clonotype turned up many times. Its antigen specificity is not known. The record has no base qualities; no much larger clone is one base away. cDNA was synthesized by template-switch 5'RACE using a primer carrying a 10-nucleotide random unique molecular identifier by which each TCR transcript was tagged. Each sequencing run produced over 170 million TCR-beta sequences covering 15-18 subjects. Total RNA was extracted with the RNeasy kit. Using the KAPA Real-time Library Amplification kit, TCR-beta VDJ regions were amplified with primers for the TCR constant region and the 5'RACE anchor. Sample indexes and Illumina adaptors were added in a first PCR, and a second PCR then increased library yield. After Ampure bead purification, the TCR product of roughly 650 bp was size-selected on a 2% E-gel SizeSelection system. Library quality was checked on a Bioanalyzer, concentration was measured with Qubit, and libraries were quantified with the Kapa Library Quantification kit before pooling. An Illumina HiSeq 2500 sequenced the libraries paired-end 2 x 150 bp. To increase sequence diversity, about 24-32% phiX was spiked into each library pool. As for the authors' bioinformatics: The UMI-based MiGEC pipeline processed quality-filtered reads and removed over 80% of raw TCR sequences during error correction. IMGT germline references were used for alignment of VDJ genes, and clonotypes were defined by a unique CDR3 amino acid sequence together with V-J genes. Clonal expansion, Shannon diversity and CDR3 relatedness were evaluated with VDJtools (CalcPairwiseDistances, ClusterSamples), while phylogenetic trees were built in CLCbio workbench. A clone was classed as expanded if it had 8 or more unique UMIs, a cutoff based on coefficient-of-variation modelling across technical triplicates. TCRdb handled the public reads itself, with Q25 trimming in fastp and clone calling in MiXCR, and kept productive beta chains. CDR3 protein duplicates are merged, each entry listing the most common genes and DNA. The V and J calls were determined by TCRdb, not by the authors. In this sample the table shows roughly 32,000 distinct CDR3 sequences, more than 10% of which occur a single time. The ten biggest clones cover around 5% of the sample.

What this sample's time point label stands for: technical triplicate 2. For the sorted-subset TCR libraries, the starting material was 850,000 to 1,000,000 sorted CD4+ or CD8+ T cells. Peripheral blood was subjected to Ficoll-Hypaque density gradient centrifugation to isolate PBMCs, which were then cryopreserved in liquid nitrogen. Paired sorted CD4+ and CD8+ subsets came from healthy controls, HAM/TSP patients and MS patients. Summary of the overall study and its limitations: TCR clonal expansion was greatest in HAM/TSP patients and smallest in MS patients, who ranked below even healthy controls. Expanded clones from different subjects shared no identical CDR3 amino acid sequences, which suggests that TCR-beta repertoires were private in all groups.

This TCR was recovered from a female donor with HTLV-1-associated myelopathy (HAM/TSP). The chain is made from TRBV28 and TRBJ1-2; TRBD1 might be the D gene, on 6 matching bases. Input material: CD4+ T cells from blood. The CDR3 protein sequence reads: CASSFGQYGYTF. The DNA reads as follows: TGTGCCAGCAGCTTCGGACAGTACGGCTACACCTTC.